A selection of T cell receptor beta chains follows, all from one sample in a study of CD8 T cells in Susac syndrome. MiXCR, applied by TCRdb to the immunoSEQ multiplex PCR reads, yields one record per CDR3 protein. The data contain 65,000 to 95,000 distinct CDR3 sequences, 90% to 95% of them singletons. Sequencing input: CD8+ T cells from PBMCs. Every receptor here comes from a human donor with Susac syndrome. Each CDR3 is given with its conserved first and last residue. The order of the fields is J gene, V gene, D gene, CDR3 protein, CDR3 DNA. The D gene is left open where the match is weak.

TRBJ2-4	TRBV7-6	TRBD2	CASSPGLAGDGTKNIQYF	TGTGCCAGCAGCCCCGGACTAGCGGGAGATGGAACCAAAAACATTCAGTACTTC
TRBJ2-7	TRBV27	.	CASSTGTAPYEQYF	TGTGCCAGCAGTACCGGGACTGCCCCCTACGAGCAGTACTTC
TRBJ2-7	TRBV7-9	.	CASSFVLRSYEQYF	TGTGCCAGCAGCTTCGTCCTCCGGTCCTACGAGCAGTACTTC
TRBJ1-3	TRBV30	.	CASTEGSGNTIYF	TGTGCCTCGACGGAGGGATCTGGAAACACCATATATTTT
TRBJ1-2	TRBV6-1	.	CAGSNWSLPRPDYGYTF	TGTGCCGGATCTAACTGGAGCCTCCCGCGACCAGACTATGGCTACACCTTC
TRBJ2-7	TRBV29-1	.	CSAEATGDWEQYF	TGCAGCGCTGAGGCCACAGGCGATTGGGAGCAGTACTTC
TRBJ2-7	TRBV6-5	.	CASSSDGSPTFEQYF	TGTGCCAGCAGTTCGGACGGATCTCCTACGTTTGAGCAGTACTTC
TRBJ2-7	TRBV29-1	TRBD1	CSVERGDRVTEQYF	TGCAGCGTTGAGAGAGGGGACAGGGTGACCGAGCAGTACTTC
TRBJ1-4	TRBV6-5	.	CASRTRQTPDEKLFF	TGTGCCAGCAGGACACGACAGACTCCGGATGAAAAACTGTTTTTT
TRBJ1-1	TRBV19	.	CASSLSWNTEAFF	TGTGCCAGTAGCCTATCTTGGAACACTGAAGCTTTCTTT
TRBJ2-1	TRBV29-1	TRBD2	CSVEGGTSGGNEQFF	TGCAGCGTTGAGGGTGGGACTAGTGGCGGCAATGAGCAGTTCTTC
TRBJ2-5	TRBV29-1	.	CSVELEDPTQGGTQTQYF	TGCAGCGTTGAGTTGGAAGACCCAACACAGGGGGGGACACAGACCCAGTACTTC